What follows are 20 T cell receptor beta chains derived from one specimen sequenced in a study of blood T cells in healthy people across ages. PCR was performed a second time for about 6 to 12 cycles using a sample-barcoded 5' primer and a J-beta primer mix. Each CDR3 protein is one row after TCRdb ran MiXCR on the 5' RACE reads. Of around 1,700,000 distinct CDR3 sequences listed, approximately 30% are singletons. Material for sequencing was blood. The origin of the receptors is a woman in her twenties or thirties in good health.

This clonotype was observed many times. The chain recombines TRBV5-1 with TRBJ2-1; TRBD2 matches 11 bases. This CDR3 is 14 amino acids long. Trimming took 3 bases from V and 7 from J; bases not matched to a gene: 3. Germline loops: CDR1 SGHRS, CDR2 YFSETQ. For the CDR3, the DNA is TGCGCCAGCAGCTCCGGGACTAGCGGAAATGAGCAGTTCTTC. This codes for CASSSGTSGNEQFF.

In regard to this clonotype: This may be a read error, as it is one base from a much larger clone. The rearrangement joins TRBV12-3 or TRBV12-4 to TRBJ2-7; a weak D match, TRBD2 (7 bases). CDR3 length: 12 residues. CDR3 sequence: CASSRGGFEQDF. In DNA form, the CDR3 reads TGTGCCAGCAGCCGCGGGGGCTTCGAGCAGGACTTC.

This clonotype was counted only a few times. Since a much larger clone is just one base distant, this may be a read error. The genes are TRBV7-2 and TRBJ2-1; TRBD1 matches at 8 bases. Trimming took 5 bases from V and 6 from J; bases not matched to a gene: 9. CDR3 size: 15 residues. Germline V CDR1 and CDR2: SGHTA, FQGNSA. Written as DNA, the CDR3 is TGTGCCAGCAGCACTCAGGGGGCGGTCAGCAATGAGCAGTTCTTC. Its translation is CASSTQGAVSNEQFF. Full variable domain (missing parts from reference TRBV7-2 and TRBJ2-1): GAGVSQSPSNKVTEKGKDVELRCDPISGHTALYWYRQSLGQGLEFLIYFQGNSAPDKSGLPSDRFSAERTGGSVSTLTIQRTQQEDSAVYLCASSTQGAVSNEQFFGPGTRLTVL.

The CDR3 sequence is CASGPGTGSPGELFF. CDR3 coding DNA: TGCGCCAGCGGGCCTGGGACAGGGTCGCCCGGGGAGCTGTTTTTT. The chain links TRBV5-1 to TRBJ2-2; 9 bases fit TRBD1. Germline values: CDR1 SGHRS, CDR2 YFSETQ. J gave up 6 bases and V 7 bases, and 10 bases lay outside the gene matches. CDR3 length: 15 amino acids.

This rearrangement joins TRBV12-3 or TRBV12-4 to TRBJ1-4; D unresolved. Trimming took off 7 bases at V and 2 bases at J, with 8 bases between the two ends. This CDR3 region has 13 residues. CDR3 sequence reads: CASTDGTNEKLFF. The CDR3 DNA follows: TGTGCCAGCACCGACGGGACTAATGAAAAACTGTTTTTT.

As regards this clonotype: This may be a read error, as it is one base from a much larger clone. The rearrangement joins TRBV12-3 or TRBV12-4 to TRBJ2-7, with D perhaps being TRBD1 or TRBD2 (5 bases each). The CDR3 is made up of 12 amino acids. The CDR3 loop is CAGSIVGAEQYF. CDR3 nucleotide sequence: TGTGCCGGCAGTATAGTCGGGGCCGAGCAGTACTTC.

This clonotype was seen just once. V and J are TRBV12-3 or TRBV12-4 and TRBJ2-3; weak D call: TRBD1 (6 bases). Trimming stripped 5 bases from V and 8 bases from J, with 11 bases between. The length of the CDR3 is 12 residues. The CDR3 loop is CASSPSDSTQYF. The CDR3 DNA reads as TGTGCCAGCAGTCCGTCGGACAGTACGCAGTATTTT.

This chain uses TRBV20-1 with TRBJ2-1; 7 nucleotides line up with TRBD2. This CDR3 is built from 15 residues. CDR1 and CDR2 from the germline V gene are DFQATT and SNEGSKA (reference sequence). The V segment lost 0 bases and the J segment 7 bases; nucleotides outside the gene matches: 9. CDR3 sequence reads: CSARDGGGVGNEQFF. The CDR3 region has the DNA TGCAGTGCTAGAGATGGCGGGGGTGTGGGGAATGAGCAGTTCTTC.

This chain connects TRBV7-2 to TRBJ2-5; 7 bases agree with TRBD2. The V segment lost 5 bases and the J segment 11 bases; nucleotides outside the gene matches: 14. The CDR3 loop spans 14 amino acids. Germline assignment: CDR1 SGHTA and CDR2 FQGNSA. This CDR3 is CASSPGTTPWEQYF. The CDR3 region has the DNA TGTGCCAGCAGCCCCGGGACTACCCCTTGGGAGCAGTACTTC.

This clonotype was seen many times. The chain has TRBV3-1 and TRBJ2-7; D is unclear. The V gene lost 1 base and the J gene lost 0 bases, with 7 bases spanning the gap. Germline V lookup: CDR1 LGHDT, CDR2 YNNKEL (reference sequence). CDR3 size: 14 residues. The CDR3 bases are TGTGCCAGCAGCCAAGTCAGTAGCTCCTACGAGCAGTACTTC. As protein: CASSQVSSSYEQYF.

The rearrangement joins TRBV21-1 to TRBJ2-4; whether TRBD1, the table's D call, matches the DNA was not checked. TRBV21-1 is a pseudogene. CDR3 length equals 14 residues. The chain's CDR3 is CASGQDRSPAEQYF. The CDR3 DNA sequence: TGTGCCAGCGGACAAGACAGGAGCCCGGCGGAGCAGTACTTC.

The J gene is TRBJ2-3, the V gene TRBV5-1; D is perhaps TRBD2 (5 bases). The germline CDR1 and CDR2 sequences are SGHRS and YFSETQ. The CDR3 spans 15 residues. With 4 bases removed from V and 2 bases from J, the gap between germline ends came to 14 bases. The CDR3 bases are TGCGCCAGCAGCAGGACGGAGGACCTCACAGATACGCAGTATTTT. As protein: CASSRTEDLTDTQYF.

This clonotype was recorded at least ten times. This chain uses TRBV7-2 with TRBJ2-5; D tentatively reads TRBD1 or TRBD2 (6 bases each). The germline V and J ends were trimmed by 8 bases and 3 bases, with 13 bases remaining between them. This CDR3 comprises 13 residues. Germline V CDR1 and CDR2: SGHTA, FQGNSA. The CDR3 nucleotides are TGTGCCAGCGCTCGGGGGCGGGAAGAGACCCAGTACTTC. Its protein is CASARGREETQYF.

The chain recombines TRBV7-9 with TRBJ2-3; TRBD2 might be the D (5 bases). Trimming stripped 5 bases from V and 4 bases from J, with 16 bases between. CDR1 and CDR2 from the germline V gene are SEHNR and FQNEAQ (reference sequence). This CDR3 is built from 15 residues. The chain's CDR3 is CASSPTIEGPDTQYF. CDR3 nucleotide sequence: TGTGCCAGCAGCCCGACCATCGAGGGTCCAGATACGCAGTATTTT. Full variable domain (remainder filled in from reference TRBV7-9 and TRBJ2-3): DTGVSQNPRHKITKRGQNVTFRCDPISEHNRLYWYRQTLGQGPEFLTYFQNEAQLEKSRLLSDRFSAERPKGSFSTLEIQRTEQGDSAMYLCASSPTIEGPDTQYFGPGTRLTVL.

This clonotype was detected a few times. The V call is TRBV9, the J call TRBJ2-5, with D maybe TRBD2 (5 bases). V lost 5 bases and J 4 bases, leaving 18 bases between the germline ends. The CDR3 loop spans 15 amino acids. Germline V gene lookup returns CDR1 SGDLS and CDR2 YYNGEE. The CDR3 DNA is TGTGCCAGCAGTTCCTCTGGGTGGGAGCTAGAGACCCAGTACTTC. It yields the protein CASSSSGWELETQYF. Using reference TRBV9 and TRBJ2-5 for the parts outside the CDR3, the full variable domain is DSGVTQTPKHLITATGQRVTLRCSPRSGDLSVYWYQQSLDQGLQFLIQYYNGEERAKGNILERFSAQQFPDLHSELNLSSLELGDSALYFCASSSSGWELETQYFGPGTRLLVL.

In this sample, this clonotype turned up a few times. CDR3 nucleotide sequence: TGTGCCAGCAGCTGGACAGGCGGTTCACCCCTCCACTTT. It encodes CASSWTGGSPLHF. The chain links TRBV6-6 to TRBJ1-6; 7 positions match TRBD1. CDR3 length: 13 amino acids. Germline loops: CDR1 MNHNY, CDR2 SVGAGI (reference sequence). Germline trimming cut 6 bases from V and 9 bases from J; bases unmatched to any gene: 5.

This clonotype was seen ten or more times. The V call is TRBV3-1, the J call TRBJ1-2, with D hard to call. V was trimmed by 3 bases and J by 8 bases, leaving 7 bases between them. The length of the CDR3 is 11 residues. Germline loops: CDR1 LGHDT, CDR2 YNNKEL (reference sequence). CDR3 residues: CASSQGSGYTF. Here the CDR3 DNA reads TGTGCCAGCAGCCAGGGGTCCGGCTACACCTTC.

This clonotype appeared many times. V and J are TRBV7-2 and TRBJ2-7; D remains ambiguous. The CDR3 contains 11 residues. Trimming removed 4 bases from V and 6 bases from J, with 7 bases in between. CDR1 is SGHTA, CDR2 FQGNSA, per germline. The CDR3 DNA sequence: TGTGCCAGCAGCTCTTTCGCCGAGCAGTACTTC. This sequence encodes CASSSFAEQYF.

A few counts support this clonotype. The V and J genes are TRBV14 and TRBJ1-2, with D tentatively TRBD1 (5 bases). The CDR3 loop spans 13 amino acids. Germline CDR1 is SGHDN and CDR2 is FVKESK. V was shortened by 3 bases and J by 8 bases, with 13 bases between the two germline ends. DNA of the CDR3: TGTGCCAGCAGCCAGCATCCAGGGCGAGGCTACACCTTC. Its translation is CASSQHPGRGYTF.

As to this clonotype: A much larger clone is a single base away; this may be a read error. The V gene is TRBV15, the J gene TRBJ2-7, with TRBD1 matching 7 bases. There are 16 residues in the CDR3. From germline, CDR1 is LNHNV and CDR2 YYDKDF (reference sequence). The trim removed 5 bases at V and 0 bases at J, leaving 10 bases unmatched. In DNA form, the CDR3 reads TGTGCCACCAGCGAAAATTTCCGGGACAGCTCCTACGAGCAGTACTTC. Translation gives CATSENFRDSSYEQYF.